The 9 T cell receptor beta chains given below trace back to one sample, sequenced in a study of cytomegalovirus exposure and HLA in healthy donors. With 60 Vbeta and 13 Jbeta primers, the PCR was carried out. Some clones are missing from TCRdb's copy, which holds only in-frame ones; the method was immunoSEQ multiplex PCR. The repertoire holds about 120,000 clones, with about three quarters as singletons. The sample was PBMCs. These TCRs come from a woman aged 40 to 50 in good health and CMV-seropositive.

The CDR3 loop reads CASSLRLAGGFFTDTQYF. CDR3 bases: TGCGCCAGCAGCTTACGGCTAGCGGGGGGGTTCTTCACAGATACGCAGTATTTT. The chain is built from TRBV5-1 and TRBJ2-3; 12 nucleotides match TRBD2. The junction had 9 bases not matched to a gene; V was cut back by 2 bases and J by 2 bases. The CDR3 totals 18 residues. In germline, CDR1 is SGHRS, CDR2 YFSETQ.

The V gene is TRBV7-6, the J gene TRBJ2-7; weak D call: TRBD1 (6 bases). The germline V and J ends were trimmed by 5 bases and 2 bases, with 19 bases remaining between them. CDR1 and CDR2 (germline): SGHVS, FNYEAQ. This CDR3 spans 16 amino acids. The DNA for the CDR3 is TGTGCCAGCAGCGAGACAGGCGGACGGAGACCCTACGAGCAGTACTTC. Translating it yields CASSETGGRRPYEQYF.

The chain couples TRBV7-9 to TRBJ2-1; D gene unclear. This CDR3 contains 14 residues. Germline CDR1 and CDR2: SEHNR and FQNEAQ (reference sequence). V lost 5 bases, J lost 8 bases, and 16 bases lay in between. This CDR3 is CASSPRPIRDEQFF. CDR3 bases: TGTGCCAGCAGCCCCCGACCGATCCGGGATGAGCAGTTCTTC.

The chain couples TRBV23-1 to TRBJ1-1, with D uncertain. TRBV23-1 is an open reading frame whose function is uncertain. V was clipped by 6 bases and J by 1 base, with 30 bases between them. The CDR3 is 20 residues long. The CDR3, as DNA: TGCGCCAGCAGCCATGATCGGGTTGTGGATGCCCGCGACGGGAACACTGAAGCTTTCTTT. Protein: CASSHDRVVDARDGNTEAFF.

This sequence joins TRBV11-2 and TRBJ2-7; D might be TRBD1 (5 bases). CDR1 and CDR2 (germline): SGHAT, FQNNGV. CDR3 length: 12 residues. V lost 9 bases, J lost 6 bases, and 15 bases lay in between. CDR3: CASSGGQGEQYF. Written as DNA, the CDR3 is TGTGCCAGTTCCGGTGGGCAGGGCGAGCAGTACTTC.

The CDR3 nucleotides read TGTGCCAGCAGCTACAGGGGGTATGAGCAGTACTTC. Protein sequence: CASSYRGYEQYF. V and J are TRBV7-9 and TRBJ2-7, with 8 bases lining up with TRBD1. The CDR3 runs to 12 residues. J gave up 7 bases and V 4 bases, and 3 bases lay outside the gene matches. Germline CDR1 is SEHNR and CDR2 is FQNEAQ (reference sequence).

This clone was observed a single time. The chain uses TRBV4-2 and TRBJ2-5; maybe TRBD2 (7 bases). V was shortened by 4 bases and J by 11 bases, with 20 bases between the two germline ends. This CDR3 contains 14 residues. Germline-derived CDR1 and CDR2 are LGHNA and YNFKEQ. As DNA, the CDR3 is TGTGCCAGCAGCCGCGGGGGCGGGAGCTCTGAGCAGTACTTC. Protein sequence: CASSRGGGSSEQYF.

The chain carries TRBV18 and TRBJ1-2, with no clear D. The germline V gene encodes CDR1 KGHSH and CDR2 LQKENI. The CDR3 totals 18 residues. The V and J ends lost 0 bases and 8 bases respectively, with 25 bases between them. The CDR3: CASSPPDPQPSSGRGYTF. In DNA form, the CDR3 reads TGTGCCAGCTCACCACCGGACCCCCAACCTAGCAGCGGGCGAGGCTACACCTTC.

The chain couples TRBV19 to TRBJ2-2, with 8 bases fitting TRBD1. This CDR3 is built from 14 residues. With V trimmed by 4 bases and J by 3 bases, 1 base remained unmatched. CDR1 and CDR2 (germline): LNHDA, SQIVND (reference sequence). The CDR3 coding sequence is TGTGCCAGTAGTAACAGGGGGGACACCGGGGAGCTGTTTTTT. It encodes CASSNRGDTGELFF.